The 21 T cell receptor beta chains given below trace back to one sample, sequenced in a study of blood T cell repertoires in COVID-19. Method: immunoSEQ multiplex PCR; TCRdb's copy keeps in-frame clones and lacks some. This repertoire shows under 350,000 clones, 85% to 90% found once; its top ten account for 1.5% to 2%. The sample was PBMCs or T cells enriched from blood (not recorded which). These receptors originate from a woman aged 55-69 years who had recovered from COVID-19.

The chain recombines TRBV28 with TRBJ2-6; TRBD1 matches at 9 bases. The V gene's germline CDR1 is MDHEN and CDR2 SYDVKM. The ends lost 6 bases at V and 0 bases at J; junction bases unmatched: 6. This CDR3 is 17 amino acids long. CDR3 nucleotides: TGTGCCAGCAGCGATTGGACAGGGGACTCTGGGGCCAACGTCCTGACTTTC. The encoded protein is CASSDWTGDSGANVLTF.

The genes are TRBV10-3 and TRBJ1-3, with unresolved D. The CDR3 extends over 14 amino acids. Germline-derived CDR1 and CDR2 are ENHRY and SYGVKD. V was shortened by 4 bases and J by 4 bases, with 11 bases between the two germline ends. The CDR3 sequence: CAISGAQSGNTIYF. For the CDR3, the DNA is TGTGCCATCAGTGGGGCACAGTCCGGAAACACCATATATTTT.

The rearrangement uses TRBV10-1 and TRBJ2-7; 8 nucleotides match TRBD2. Germline loops: CDR1 WNHNN, CDR2 SYGVQD (reference sequence). The CDR3 loop spans 14 amino acids. The V gene end was trimmed by 6 bases and the J gene end by 7 bases; junction bases not matched to a gene: 11. The CDR3 is CASSSGTSRGEQYF. The CDR3 region has the DNA TGCGCCAGCAGCTCCGGGACTAGTCGGGGAGAGCAGTACTTC.

The chain employs TRBV5-1 and TRBJ2-1; 9 bases map to TRBD2. V lost 5 bases to trimming and J lost 1 base; unmatched junction nucleotides: 4. CDR1 and CDR2 from the germline V gene are SGHRS and YFSETQ. The CDR3 has 15 residues. The CDR3 spells CASSPSGESYNEQFF. In DNA form, the CDR3 reads TGCGCCAGCAGTCCTAGCGGGGAGTCCTACAATGAGCAGTTCTTC.

This clone was recorded only once. The chain joins TRBV30 to TRBJ1-2, with D perhaps TRBD1 (6 bases). The germline V gene encodes CDR1 GTSNPN and CDR2 SVGIG (reference sequence). Trimming removed 5 bases from V and 5 bases from J, with 15 bases in between. The CDR3 extends over 13 amino acids. The DNA of the CDR3 is TGTGCCTGGGAAGCAGGGGTCAAGTATGGCTACACCTTC. Translating gives CAWEAGVKYGYTF.

The chain has TRBV2 and TRBJ2-7; D remains unclear. V lost 8 bases and J lost 4, with 15 bases in between. CDR1 and CDR2 from the germline V gene are SNHLY and FYNNEI. The CDR3 totals 13 residues. The CDR3 sequence is CASHSRQDYEQYF. In DNA, the CDR3 is TGTGCCAGCCACAGCCGGCAGGATTACGAGCAGTACTTC.

The V and J genes are TRBV5-1 and TRBJ1-5; tentative D call: TRBD1 (6 bases). With 5 bases removed from V and 5 bases from J, the gap between germline ends came to 11 bases. CDR3 length: 13 residues. CDR1 and CDR2 (germline): SGHRS, YFSETQ. The CDR3 DNA reads TGCGCCAGCAGTTCTGGGGGCGATCAGCCCCAGCATTTT. Amino acid sequence: CASSSGGDQPQHF. Based on the CDR3 plus reference TRBV5-1 and TRBJ1-5, the full variable domain is KAGVTQTPRYLIKTRGQQVTLSCSPISGHRSVSWYQQTPGQGLQFLFEYFSETQRNKGNFPGRFSGRQFSNSRSEMNVSTLELGDSALYLCASSSGGDQPQHFGDGTRLSIL.

V is TRBV19 and J is TRBJ1-2; tentative D call: TRBD1 (6 bases). CDR1 and CDR2 from the germline V gene are LNHDA and SQIVND (reference sequence). This CDR3 is built from 14 residues. The V end was cut by 4 bases, the J end by 8 bases, with 17 bases between. In DNA form, the CDR3 reads TGTGCCAGTAGTACTGACACCTACAGGGTGGGCTACACCTTC. Translation: CASSTDTYRVGYTF.

The chain has TRBV15 and TRBJ1-3; possibly TRBD1 for D (5 bases). V dropped 0 bases and J dropped 3 bases, with 6 bases sitting between them. Germline-derived CDR1 and CDR2 are LNHNV and YYDKDF (reference sequence). CDR3 length: 14 amino acids. CDR3 sequence: CATSRERGGNTIYF. As DNA, the CDR3 is TGTGCCACCAGCAGAGAAAGGGGTGGAAACACCATATATTTT.

This clone has more than one count but fewer than ten. The J gene is TRBJ2-1, the V gene TRBV27, with TRBD2 as a possible D gene (6 bases). CDR1 and CDR2 (germline): MNHEY, SMNVEV (reference sequence). CDR3 length equals 12 residues. V was cut by 6 bases and J by 8 bases, with 11 bases left in between. CDR3 amino acids: CASSGRVDEQFF. CDR3 nucleotides: TGTGCCAGCAGCGGGAGAGTTGATGAGCAGTTCTTC.

The chain is built from TRBV30 and TRBJ2-1, with 10 nucleotides matching TRBD1. The CDR3 runs 15 residues. V trimming: 4 bases; J trimming: 5 bases; junction bases outside the gene matches: 8. Germline V lookup: CDR1 GTSNPN, CDR2 SVGIG (reference sequence). This chain's CDR3 is CAWISGTGANNEQFF. The CDR3 bases are TGTGCCTGGATCTCCGGGACAGGGGCGAACAATGAGCAGTTCTTC.

The V gene is TRBV19, the J gene TRBJ2-7; 8 bases are a match to TRBD1. The germline V gene has CDR1 LNHDA and CDR2 SQIVND (reference sequence). The CDR3 is 14 residues long. The trim removed 10 bases at V and 0 bases at J, leaving 8 bases unmatched. CDR3 coding DNA: TGTGCCACTGGGGGACAGGAAAGCTCCTACGAGCAGTACTTC. Translation: CATGGQESSYEQYF.

The CDR3 nucleotides read TGTGCCATCAGTGACCATACTAGCGGGAGGGCCGGGGAGCTGTTTTTT. Translating it yields CAISDHTSGRAGELFF. V and J are TRBV10-3 and TRBJ2-2; 13 nucleotides line up with TRBD2. The CDR3 loop spans 16 amino acids. Germline CDR1 and CDR2: ENHRY and SYGVKD. Germline trimming cut 3 bases from V and 6 bases from J; bases unmatched to any gene: 4.

The V gene is TRBV4-1, the J gene TRBJ2-3; 9 bases map to TRBD2. CDR1 and CDR2 (germline): MGHRA, YSYEKL. The CDR3 loop spans 15 amino acids. J was trimmed by 6 bases and V by 0 bases; bases with no gene match: 4. CDR3 nucleotide sequence: TGCGCCAGCAGCCAAGAGTACGCGGGGGGGGATACGCAGTATTTT. Amino acid sequence: CASSQEYAGGDTQYF.

The V gene is TRBV12-3 or TRBV12-4, the J gene TRBJ1-4; tentative D call: TRBD1 (6 bases). V was cut by 8 bases and J by 5 bases, with 12 bases left in between. The CDR3 is 13 amino acids. CDR3 nucleotides: TGTGCCAGCCGAACAGGGCCGAATGAAAAACTGTTTTTT. Protein: CASRTGPNEKLFF.

The chain links TRBV27 to TRBJ1-6; 8 bases are a match to TRBD1. The CDR3 is made up of 15 amino acids. From germline, CDR1 is MNHEY and CDR2 SMNVEV (reference sequence). J lost 6 bases, V lost 8 bases, and 9 bases had no gene match. CDR3 nucleotide sequence: TGTGCCAGCTCATCCGCCACAGGGGGTAATTCACCCCTCCACTTT. Protein: CASSSATGGNSPLHF.

The chain couples TRBV15 to TRBJ1-6; D remains ambiguous. Between the trimmed V and J ends, which lost 3 bases and 7 bases, there was a span of 4 bases. The CDR3 is 12 amino acids. Germline assignment: CDR1 LNHNV and CDR2 YYDKDF (reference sequence). CDR3: CATSSINSPLHF. CDR3 nucleotides: TGTGCCACCAGCAGCATCAATTCACCCCTCCACTTT.

Turning to this clone: Other DNA sequences in the sample encode the same CDR3. The CDR3 bases are TGTGCCAGCAGCTTACGGGGGGATCAGCCCCAGCATTTT. Residues: CASSLRGDQPQHF. The gene calls are TRBV7-3 and TRBJ1-5, with D maybe TRBD1 (5 bases). This CDR3 comprises 13 residues. Trimming took 2 bases from V and 5 from J, leaving 7 bases between them. Germline values: CDR1 SGHTA, CDR2 FQGTGA.

The chain uses TRBV11-2 and TRBJ2-1; 9 bases fit TRBD2. Per germline, CDR1 SGHAT and CDR2 FQNNGV. CDR3 length: 17 amino acids. The V and J ends lost 4 bases and 0 bases, in that order; junction bases with no gene match: 7. CDR3 sequence: CASSSKNSGSSYNEQFF. The CDR3 DNA reads as TGTGCCAGCAGCTCGAAAAATAGCGGGAGCTCCTACAATGAGCAGTTCTTC.

The chain employs TRBV7-9 and TRBJ1-6; a possible D gene is TRBD1 (6 bases). The CDR3 has 13 residues. CDR1 and CDR2 (germline): SEHNR, FQNEAQ (reference sequence). V was pared by 5 bases and J by 7 bases, with 9 bases between. CDR3 DNA sequence: TGTGCCAGCAGCCTAGGACAGAATTCACCCCTCCACTTT. Protein sequence: CASSLGQNSPLHF.

This clone was picked up one time. As DNA, the CDR3 is TGTGCCAGCAGTTCTTACAGAGACAATGAGCAGTTCTTC. This sequence encodes CASSSYRDNEQFF. The rearrangement uses TRBV6-5 and TRBJ2-1; D unclear. The germline V and J ends were trimmed by 4 bases and 5 bases, with 9 bases remaining between them. Per the germline V gene, CDR1 is MNHEY and CDR2 is SVGAGI. The CDR3 runs to 13 residues.